This entry lists 23 T cell receptor beta chains sequenced from one sample in a study of shared clonotypes between healthy human individuals. Here immunoSEQ multiplex PCR was the method, and the copy in TCRdb shows in-frame clones only, minus some. The repertoire holds approximately 2,200,000 clones, roughly 91% seen once, with 1.5% to 2% in the top ten. CD8 cells regarded as naive lacked CD45RO, were positively chosen for CCR7, and omitted terminally differentiated effector memory CD45RA+ cells. Specimen: naive CD8+ T cells from PBMCs. The receptors stem from a man aged 18 to 30 in good health. Some clones in this sample may be carry-over from other donors' samples.

This rearrangement joins TRBV19 to TRBJ2-7; 9 nucleotides agree with TRBD1. Unmatched junction bases numbered 4, after V lost 2 bases and J lost 2 bases. CDR3 length: 15 residues. Germline lookup yields CDR1 LNHDA and CDR2 SQIVND (reference sequence). CDR3 in DNA: TGTGCCAGTAGTATAATCGGGACAGGGCCCTACGAGCAGTACTTC. This codes for CASSIIGTGPYEQYF. Complete variable domain (other parts from reference TRBV19 and TRBJ2-7): DGGITQSPKYLFRKEGQNVTLSCEQNLNHDAMYWYRQDPGQGLRLIYYSQIVNDFQKGDIAEGYSVSREKKESFPLTVTSAQKNPTAFYLCASSIIGTGPYEQYFGPGTRLTVT.

The rearrangement joins TRBV7-9 to TRBJ2-7, with D unresolved. The CDR3 contains 15 residues. Looked up from germline, CDR1 is SEHNR and CDR2 is FQNEAQ (reference sequence). V was pared by 7 bases and J by 4 bases, with 20 bases between. CDR3 DNA: TGTGCCAGCACCCTAACCGGGCCTGGGGTTTACGAGCAGTACTTC. Residues: CASTLTGPGVYEQYF.

The chain employs TRBV29-1 and TRBJ1-2, with D unresolved. Germline V CDR1 and CDR2: SQVTM, ANQGSEA. The V end was cut by 4 bases, the J end by 3 bases, with 18 bases between. The CDR3 is 15 amino acids. In nucleotides, the CDR3 is TGCAGCGTTGGGTTCAACACGGCGGACGACTATGGCTACACCTTC. Translation: CSVGFNTADDYGYTF.

The DNA of the CDR3 is TGTGCCAGCAGCTCCTATGACAGGGGACAAGAGCAGTACTTC. Its translation is CASSSYDRGQEQYF. V gene TRBV5-4 combines with J gene TRBJ2-7, with 8 nucleotides matching TRBD1. The CDR3 has 14 amino acids. CDR1 and CDR2 (germline): SGHNT, YYREEE (reference sequence). Germline trimming cut 3 bases from V and 7 bases from J; bases unmatched to any gene: 9.

V gene TRBV28 combines with J gene TRBJ1-3; possible D gene TRBD1, 5 bases. Trimming took 5 bases from V and 4 from J, leaving 12 bases between them. The CDR3 has 14 amino acids. From germline, CDR1 is MDHEN and CDR2 SYDVKM. The CDR3 sequence: CASSPINRGNTIYF. The CDR3 DNA is TGTGCCAGCAGTCCGATCAACAGGGGAAACACCATATATTTT.

About this clone: Other nucleotide sequences in the sample specify the same CDR3. This chain joins TRBV27 and TRBJ2-1; tentative D call: TRBD2 (5 bases). V was cut by 5 bases and J by 7 bases, with 9 bases left in between. There are 12 residues in the CDR3. CDR1 MNHEY and CDR2 SMNVEV come from the germline V gene (reference sequence). The CDR3 region is CASSAGGNEQFF. The CDR3 DNA follows: TGTGCCAGCAGTGCAGGAGGAAATGAGCAGTTCTTC.

The chain employs TRBV11-3 and TRBJ2-3; no clear D. Trimming removed 1 base at V and 0 bases at J, with 8 bases between. Germline loops: CDR1 SGHNT, CDR2 YENEEA. The CDR3 extends over 15 amino acids. CDR3 loop: CASSLAGSSTDTQYF. CDR3 DNA sequence: TGTGCCAGCAGCTTAGCGGGCTCTAGCACAGATACGCAGTATTTT.

V gene TRBV14 combines with J gene TRBJ2-7, with 8 bases aligning to TRBD2. CDR1 is SGHDN, CDR2 FVKESK, per germline. With 1 base clipped from V and 1 base from J, the junction kept 9 bases outside the gene matches. This CDR3 is 17 amino acids long. CDR3: CASSQAFGSGRSYEQYF. The CDR3 nucleotides read TGTGCCAGCAGCCAAGCCTTCGGGAGCGGGAGATCCTACGAGCAGTACTTC.

The chain carries TRBV7-6 and TRBJ2-7, with a tentative D call TRBD2 (5 bases). The CDR3 covers 13 residues. V lost 1 base, J lost 5 bases, and 9 bases lay in between. The germline gives CDR1 SGHVS, CDR2 FNYEAQ. The CDR3 loop is CASSLGGADEQYF. The CDR3 DNA follows: TGTGCCAGCAGCTTAGGGGGAGCCGACGAGCAGTACTTC.

The chain carries TRBV4-3 and TRBJ2-2; maybe TRBD1 (6 bases). The CDR3 has 18 residues. Trimming removed 4 bases from V and 0 bases from J, with 18 bases in between. Germline CDR1 reads LGHNA; CDR2 reads YSLEER. The CDR3 loop reads CASSPSLGALANTGELFF. The CDR3 DNA reads as TGCGCCAGCAGCCCGTCCCTGGGGGCCCTAGCGAACACCGGGGAGCTGTTTTTT.

The V call is TRBV28, the J call TRBJ1-2, with 7 bases identical to TRBD1. Germline trimming cut 4 bases from V and 6 bases from J; bases unmatched to any gene: 8. Germline V gives CDR1 MDHEN, CDR2 SYDVKM. This CDR3 has 14 residues. This CDR3 is CASSSGGDRDGYTF. CDR3 in DNA: TGTGCCAGCAGTTCTGGGGGGGACAGAGATGGCTACACCTTC.

The rearrangement joins TRBV27 to TRBJ2-1, with 7 positions matching TRBD1. V trimming: 8 bases; J trimming: 11 bases; junction bases outside the gene matches: 27. The CDR3 length is 18 residues. Looked up from germline, CDR1 is MNHEY and CDR2 is SMNVEV (reference sequence). In DNA form, the CDR3 reads TGTGCCAGCGGACAACAGGGGATCCTAGCCCTAACCGAAAATAAGCAGTTCTTC. It yields the protein CASGQQGILALTENKQFF.

The rearrangement links TRBV27 to TRBJ2-2; D is uncertain. Germline-derived CDR1 and CDR2 are MNHEY and SMNVEV (reference sequence). The CDR3 has 14 amino acids. The ends were cut back, 5 bases at V and 4 bases at J, with 11 bases in the middle. CDR3 protein: CASSLYFGTGELFF. As DNA, the CDR3 is TGTGCCAGCAGTCTCTATTTCGGCACCGGGGAGCTGTTTTTT.

This chain links TRBV19 with TRBJ2-7; no clear D. This CDR3 has 13 amino acids. In germline, CDR1 is LNHDA, CDR2 SQIVND (reference sequence). The V and J ends lost 6 bases and 0 bases respectively, with 9 bases between them. CDR3 DNA sequence: TGTGCCAGTAGGCAGTCGAACTCCTACGAGCAGTACTTC. It codes for CASRQSNSYEQYF.

This clone has only one observation. J is TRBJ2-7 and V is TRBV19; either TRBD1 or TRBD2 may supply D (5 bases each). V lost 5 bases and J 3 bases, leaving 17 bases between the germline ends. The CDR3 is made up of 15 amino acids. The germline V gene has CDR1 LNHDA and CDR2 SQIVND (reference sequence). The CDR3 sequence is CASSLGTETLYEQYF. The DNA for the CDR3 is TGTGCCAGTAGTCTCGGGACGGAGACCCTCTACGAGCAGTACTTC.

V and J are TRBV27 and TRBJ1-5; 9 bases fit TRBD1. Per germline, CDR1 MNHEY and CDR2 SMNVEV (reference sequence). With 10 bases clipped from V and 4 bases from J, the junction kept 5 bases outside the gene matches. This CDR3 region has 13 residues. Here the CDR3 reads CATSDRGNQPQHF. CDR3 DNA sequence: TGTGCCACCTCTGACAGGGGGAATCAGCCCCAGCATTTT.

The gene calls are TRBV9 and TRBJ2-5; TRBD2 agrees at 9 bases. Germline V lookup: CDR1 SGDLS, CDR2 YYNGEE. There are 14 residues in the CDR3. Trimming cost V 2 bases and J 3 bases; bases outside gene matches: 2. CDR3 nucleotide sequence: TGTGCCAGCAGCGTGGCTAGCGGGGAAGAGACCCAGTACTTC. Its translation is CASSVASGEETQYF.

The V call is TRBV7-3, the J call TRBJ2-6, with D unresolved. Trimming stripped 2 bases from V and 3 bases from J, with 8 bases between. Germline V lookup: CDR1 SGHTA, CDR2 FQGTGA. The CDR3 is 15 amino acids. CDR3 nucleotide sequence: TGTGCCAGCAGCTTATTTTCTGGTGGGGCCAACGTCCTGACTTTC. Translation: CASSLFSGGANVLTF.

The chain is built from TRBV5-8 and TRBJ2-6; 7 bases agree with TRBD1. This CDR3 has 16 residues. Germline V CDR1 and CDR2: SGHTS, YDEGEE. Trimming at V came to 2 bases and at J to 1 base, leaving 3 bases not matched to a gene. The chain's CDR3 is CASSLKTGSGANVLTF. The CDR3 DNA reads TGTGCCAGCAGCTTAAAGACAGGGTCTGGGGCCAACGTCCTGACTTTC.

About this clone: Other DNA sequences within the sample encode an identical CDR3. The chain is built from TRBV27 and TRBJ2-2; no clear D gene. Trimming pared 2 bases from V and 6 bases from J, leaving 4 bases between. The germline CDR1 and CDR2 sequences are MNHEY and SMNVEV (reference sequence). CDR3 length: 12 amino acids. CDR3 region: CASSLRPGELFF. The CDR3 bases are TGTGCCAGCAGTTTAAGGCCCGGGGAGCTGTTTTTT.

The CDR3 sequence: CASSSSQYYEQYF. CDR3 bases: TGTGCCAGCAGCTCCTCCCAATATTACGAGCAGTACTTC. The chain is built from TRBV5-6 and TRBJ2-7; D remains unclear. Germline V gives CDR1 SGHDT, CDR2 YYEEEE. V lost 3 bases and J lost 4, with 11 bases in between. The CDR3 sequence is 13 residues long.

The chain couples TRBV27 to TRBJ2-1; no clear D gene. Trimming removed 3 bases from V and 8 bases from J, with 5 bases in between. This CDR3 is 11 amino acids long. CDR1 is MNHEY and CDR2 is SMNVEV in the germline V gene (reference sequence). The CDR3 DNA follows: TGTGCCAGCAGTTTCGGACATGAGCAGTTCTTC. This sequence encodes CASSFGHEQFF.

On this clone itself: Other DNA sequences in the sample encode the same CDR3. The chain has TRBV6-1 and TRBJ2-7, with D unresolved. CDR1 and CDR2 from the germline V gene are MNHNS and SASEGT. V was trimmed by 7 bases and J by 2 bases, leaving 12 bases between them. The length of the CDR3 is 13 residues. CDR3 nucleotide sequence: TGTGCCAGCACGGGCGGAACCACCTACGAGCAGTACTTC. Protein: CASTGGTTYEQYF.